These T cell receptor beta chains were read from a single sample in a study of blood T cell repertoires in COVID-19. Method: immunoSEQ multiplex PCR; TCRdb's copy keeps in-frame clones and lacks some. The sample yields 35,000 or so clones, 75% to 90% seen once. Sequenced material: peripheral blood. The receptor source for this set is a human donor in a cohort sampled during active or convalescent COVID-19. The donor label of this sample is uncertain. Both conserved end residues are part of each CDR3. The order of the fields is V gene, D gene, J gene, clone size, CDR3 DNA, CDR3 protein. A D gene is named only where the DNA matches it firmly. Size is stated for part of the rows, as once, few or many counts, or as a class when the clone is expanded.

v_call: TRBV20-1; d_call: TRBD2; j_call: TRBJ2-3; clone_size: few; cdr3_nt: TGCAGTGCTAGTTGGGGACTAGGGAGATCATATACGCAGTATTTT; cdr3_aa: CSASWGLGRSYTQYF
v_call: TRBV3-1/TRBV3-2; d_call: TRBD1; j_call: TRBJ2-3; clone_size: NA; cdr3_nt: TGTGCCAGCAGCCAAGAGAGACAGGGGGCTGGTATAGATACGCAGTATTTT; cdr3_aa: CASSQERQGAGIDTQYF
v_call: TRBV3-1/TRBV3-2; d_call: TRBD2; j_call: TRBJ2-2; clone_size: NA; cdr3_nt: TGTGCCAGCACGCGGGGGGCCAACACCGGGGAGCTGTTTTTT; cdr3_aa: CASTRGANTGELFF
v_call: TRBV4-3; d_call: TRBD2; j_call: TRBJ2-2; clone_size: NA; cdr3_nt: TGCGCCAGCAGCGGGACTAGCGGGAGGGCCTCCGGGGAGCTGTTTTTT; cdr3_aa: CASSGTSGRASGELFF
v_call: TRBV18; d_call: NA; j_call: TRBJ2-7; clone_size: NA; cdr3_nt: TGTGCCAGCTCACCACCGATCGGCAGGACAACCTACGAGCAGTACTTC; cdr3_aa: CASSPPIGRTTYEQYF
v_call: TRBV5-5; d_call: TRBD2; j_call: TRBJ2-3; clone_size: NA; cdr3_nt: TGTGCCAGCAGTTTGACTAGCGGGAGACACGGTACGCAGTATTTT; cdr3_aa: CASSLTSGRHGTQYF
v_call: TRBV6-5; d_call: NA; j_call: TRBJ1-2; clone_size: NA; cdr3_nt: TGTGCCAGCAGTCCCGTGGAGCGCTATGGCTACACCTTC; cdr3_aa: CASSPVERYGYTF
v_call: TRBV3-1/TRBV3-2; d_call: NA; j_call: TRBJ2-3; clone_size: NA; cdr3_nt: TGTGCCAGCAGCCTGGAGATTAGGGATACGCAGTATTTT; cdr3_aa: CASSLEIRDTQYF
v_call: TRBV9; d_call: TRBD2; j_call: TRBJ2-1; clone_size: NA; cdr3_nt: TGTGCCAGCAGCGTAGGGACTAGCGGGAGGGGCTACAATGAGCAGTTCTTC; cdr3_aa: CASSVGTSGRGYNEQFF
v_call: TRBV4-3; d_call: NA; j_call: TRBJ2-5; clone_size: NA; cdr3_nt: TGCGCCAGCAGCCAAGATTTCAGGGAGGCGGAGACCCAGTACTTC; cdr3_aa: CASSQDFREAETQYF
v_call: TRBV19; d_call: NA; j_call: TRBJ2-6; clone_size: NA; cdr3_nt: TGTGCCAGTAGGCTAATCGGCGGTGGGGCCAACGTCCTGACTTTC; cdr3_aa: CASRLIGGGANVLTF
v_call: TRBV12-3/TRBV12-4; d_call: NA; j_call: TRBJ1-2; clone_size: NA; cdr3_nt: TGTGCCAGCATGGGGGGGGCGGGCGGCTACACCTTC; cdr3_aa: CASMGGAGGYTF
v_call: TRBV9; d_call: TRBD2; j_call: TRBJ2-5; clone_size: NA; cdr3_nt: TGTGCCAGCAGCGTGGGACTAGCGGGTTCACAAGAGACCCAGTACTTC; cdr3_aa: CASSVGLAGSQETQYF
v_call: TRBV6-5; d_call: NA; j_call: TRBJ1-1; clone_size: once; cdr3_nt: TGTGCCACCATGAGGGGGAAGGACACTGAAGCTTTCTTT; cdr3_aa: CATMRGKDTEAFF
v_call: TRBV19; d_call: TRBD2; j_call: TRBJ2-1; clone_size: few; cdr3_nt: TGTGCCAGTAGCGTGGGAGGGCGGGTCGGTGAGCAGTTCTTC; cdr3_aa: CASSVGGRVGEQFF